These 18 T cell receptor beta chains originate from one sample sequenced in a study of blood T cell repertoires in COVID-19. Generated by immunoSEQ multiplex PCR, the TCRdb table keeps only in-frame clones and is missing some. The sample includes around 290,000 clones, roughly nine tenths of them seen just once. Sequenced sample: PBMCs or T cells enriched from blood (not recorded which). Receptor source: a young woman who had recovered from COVID-19.

V usage is TRBV27 and J usage is TRBJ2-1, with D possibly TRBD2 on 6 matching bases. Germline V gene sequence: CDR1 MNHEY, CDR2 SMNVEV (reference sequence). This CDR3 comprises 14 residues. Trimming shortened V by 5 bases and J by 4 bases, and 12 bases separated the two germline ends. This CDR3 is CASSAAGRYNEQFF. CDR3 coding DNA: TGTGCCAGCAGTGCAGCGGGTAGGTACAATGAGCAGTTCTTC.

The rearrangement uses TRBV30 and TRBJ2-7; D might be TRBD1 (5 bases). This CDR3 region has 13 residues. Germline lookup yields CDR1 GTSNPN and CDR2 SVGIG (reference sequence). Trimming removed 2 bases from V and 2 bases from J, with 10 bases in between. CDR3 DNA: TGTGCCTGGAGTCCTGGGGCTGCCTACGAGCAGTACTTC. Translated: CAWSPGAAYEQYF.

The chain recombines TRBV29-1 with TRBJ2-1; no clear D. CDR1 and CDR2 (germline): SQVTM, ANQGSEA. Trimming removed 8 bases from V and 0 bases from J, with 14 bases in between. The CDR3 has 14 amino acids. CDR3 nucleotide sequence: TGCAGCCTCCGGCACAGTCCCTCCTACAATGAGCAGTTCTTC. It encodes CSLRHSPSYNEQFF.

In its sample, this clone was seen many times. Additional DNA sequences in this sample encode the identical CDR3. V usage is TRBV28 and J usage is TRBJ2-7; 8 bases are a match to TRBD1. Looked up from germline, CDR1 is MDHEN and CDR2 is SYDVKM. The ends lost 7 bases at V and 2 bases at J; junction bases unmatched: 4. CDR3 length: 13 residues. Here the CDR3 reads CASKRTGTYEQYF. The DNA for the CDR3 is TGTGCCAGCAAACGGACAGGGACCTACGAGCAGTACTTC. The complete variable domain, with remaining parts taken from reference TRBV28 and TRBJ2-7, reads DVKVTQSSRYLVKRTGEKVFLECVQDMDHENMFWYRQDPGLGLRLIYFSYDVKMKEKGDIPEGYSVSREKKERFSLILESASTNQTSMYLCASKRTGTYEQYFGPGTRLTVT.

This clone was recorded once. V is TRBV11-3 and J is TRBJ2-3; the match to TRBD1 covers 9 bases. Germline V gene lookup returns CDR1 SGHNT and CDR2 YENEEA. The length of the CDR3 is 15 residues. With V trimmed by 5 bases and J by 3 bases, 6 bases remained unmatched. The CDR3 region has the DNA TGTGCCAGCAGCCCCGGGACAGGGCGGACAGATACGCAGTATTTT. The encoded protein is CASSPGTGRTDTQYF.

The sample holds a few counts of this clone. This chain links TRBV4-1 with TRBJ1-2; D remains unclear. The length of the CDR3 is 14 residues. Germline assignment: CDR1 MGHRA and CDR2 YSYEKL. Trimming cost V 1 base and J 8 bases, with 14 bases left between them. The DNA of the CDR3 is TGCGCCAGCAGCCAAGCCGACCTTTTGCGGGGCTACACCTTC. Residues: CASSQADLLRGYTF.

The rearrangement links TRBV9 to TRBJ2-3, with 10 bases fitting TRBD2. CDR3 length equals 15 residues. Germline-derived CDR1 and CDR2 are SGDLS and YYNGEE. The V gene end was trimmed by 2 bases and the J gene end by 4 bases; junction bases not matched to a gene: 4. CDR3: CASSVSGGAPDTQYF. DNA for the CDR3: TGTGCCAGCAGCGTGAGCGGGGGGGCCCCAGATACGCAGTATTTT. Using reference TRBV9 and TRBJ2-3 for the parts outside the CDR3, the full variable domain is DSGVTQTPKHLITATGQRVTLRCSPRSGDLSVYWYQQSLDQGLQFLIQYYNGEERAKGNILERFSAQQFPDLHSELNLSSLELGDSALYFCASSVSGGAPDTQYFGPGTRLTVL.

This sequence joins TRBV29-1 and TRBJ2-4; D might be TRBD1 (6 bases). CDR3 size: 20 residues. Trimming removed 2 bases at V and 3 bases at J, with 29 bases between. Germline V lookup: CDR1 SQVTM, CDR2 ANQGSEA. In DNA form, the CDR3 reads TGCAGCGTTGAAAGGGGCAACAGGGTGACCCGGCGCTTGGACAAAAACATTCAGTACTTC. Its protein is CSVERGNRVTRRLDKNIQYF.

This clone was detected once. This chain connects TRBV4-2 to TRBJ2-4; 13 nucleotides align to TRBD2. Germline V gene data show CDR1 as LGHNA and CDR2 as YNFKEQ. The CDR3 contains 17 residues. Trimming at V came to 1 base and at J to 9 bases, leaving 9 bases not matched to a gene. The CDR3 DNA sequence: TGTGCCAGCAGCCAAGTCGGGACTAGCGGGGATTATGGCATTCAGTACTTC. It specifies CASSQVGTSGDYGIQYF.

The chain has TRBV9 and TRBJ2-5; possible D gene TRBD2, 5 bases. The CDR3 loop spans 13 amino acids. Germline CDR1 and CDR2: SGDLS and YYNGEE. Trimming removed 0 bases from V and 7 bases from J, with 10 bases in between. This chain's CDR3 is CASSVGLEGTQYF. The CDR3 nucleotides are TGTGCCAGCAGCGTAGGCCTAGAGGGGACCCAGTACTTC.

This chain connects TRBV7-9 to TRBJ2-7; 8 bases are a match to TRBD1. The CDR3 has 14 residues. The germline V gene encodes CDR1 SEHNR and CDR2 FQNEAQ (reference sequence). With 3 bases clipped from V and 2 bases from J, the junction kept 3 bases outside the gene matches. This CDR3 is CASSFGTGPYEQYF. The CDR3 DNA sequence: TGTGCCAGCAGCTTTGGGACAGGACCCTACGAGCAGTACTTC. Drawing the rest from reference TRBV7-9 and TRBJ2-7, the complete variable domain is DTGVSQNPRHKITKRGQNVTFRCDPISEHNRLYWYRQTLGQGPEFLTYFQNEAQLEKSRLLSDRFSAERPKGSFSTLEIQRTEQGDSAMYLCASSFGTGPYEQYFGPGTRLTVT.

The V gene is TRBV3-1 (or the pseudogene TRBV3-2), the J gene TRBJ2-3; 10 nucleotides match TRBD2. Looked up from germline, CDR1 is LGHDT and CDR2 is YNNKEL (reference sequence). The V and J ends lost 4 bases and 2 bases, in that order; junction bases with no gene match: 12. The CDR3 extends over 18 amino acids. CDR3 nucleotide sequence: TGTGCCAGCAGCCCCGAGGACTGGGGACTAGCGTTCACAGATACGCAGTATTTT. Translating gives CASSPEDWGLAFTDTQYF.

This chain uses TRBV4-3 with TRBJ2-3, with TRBD2 identical over 8 bases. J was trimmed by 1 base and V by 2 bases; bases with no gene match: 8. CDR1 is LGHNA, CDR2 YSLEER, per germline. This CDR3 comprises 17 residues. This chain's CDR3 is CASSQSTTRGGTDTQYF. The CDR3, as DNA: TGCGCCAGCAGCCAATCCACGACGCGGGGGGGCACAGATACGCAGTATTTT.

This clone was seen only once. The chain is built from TRBV15 and TRBJ2-1; the match to TRBD2 covers 11 bases. Germline V gene lookup returns CDR1 LNHNV and CDR2 YYDKDF (reference sequence). CDR3 size: 17 residues. V lost 0 bases to trimming and J lost 6 bases; unmatched junction nucleotides: 7. This CDR3 is CATSRDKALAGVNEQFF. CDR3 nucleotides: TGTGCCACCAGCAGAGATAAGGCACTAGCGGGAGTCAATGAGCAGTTCTTC. The complete variable domain, with remaining parts taken from reference TRBV15 and TRBJ2-1, reads DAMVIQNPRYQVTQFGKPVTLSCSQTLNHNVMYWYQQKSSQAPKLLFHYYDKDFNNEADTPDNFQSRRPNTSFCFLDIRSPGLGDTAMYLCATSRDKALAGVNEQFFGPGTRLTVL.

The gene calls are TRBV9 and TRBJ2-1; TRBD2 agrees at 11 bases. Germline lookup yields CDR1 SGDLS and CDR2 YYNGEE. The V gene end was trimmed by 5 bases and the J gene end by 4 bases; junction bases not matched to a gene: 14. This CDR3 has 18 residues. The CDR3 protein is CASSKTLNSGRAYNEQFF. Written as DNA, the CDR3 is TGTGCCAGCAGTAAAACCTTGAATAGCGGGAGGGCGTACAATGAGCAGTTCTTC.

This chain joins TRBV12-3 or TRBV12-4 and TRBJ1-6; D gene uncertain. This CDR3 has 13 amino acids. V was shortened by 6 bases and J by 6 bases, with 9 bases between the two germline ends. The DNA of the CDR3 is TGTGCCAGCAGCCCCCGCGGTAATTCACCCCTCCACTTT. This gives the protein CASSPRGNSPLHF.

This chain links TRBV15 with TRBJ2-2; 7 nucleotides line up with TRBD2. The germline V gene has CDR1 LNHNV and CDR2 YYDKDF (reference sequence). The CDR3 spans 16 residues. J gave up 5 bases and V 5 bases, and 11 bases lay outside the gene matches. In nucleotides, the CDR3 is TGTGCCACCAGCCGATCGGGAGGCCGGGGAACCGGGGAGCTGTTTTTT. This translates into CATSRSGGRGTGELFF.

The chain recombines TRBV27 with TRBJ2-1; 9 bases are shared with TRBD2. Germline trimming cut 7 bases from V and 7 bases from J; bases unmatched to any gene: 5. Germline CDR1 reads MNHEY; CDR2 reads SMNVEV (reference sequence). There are 13 residues in the CDR3. The DNA of the CDR3 is TGTGCCAGCACTAGCGGGGTCCAGAATGAGCAGTTCTTC. Translating it yields CASTSGVQNEQFF.